This T cell receptor beta chain was identified in a study of T cells in Graves' hyperthyroidism and ophthalmopathy. RNA transcripts served as the template for amplifying TCR beta CDR3 regions. During a first-round RT-PCR of the TCR CDR3, the HTBI primer set was used. TCRdb redid the calling of the multiplex PCR reads with MiXCR, one entry per CDR3 protein. The sample yields hundreds of thousands of distinct CDR3 sequences, roughly 14% seen once. Germline V gene data show CDR1 as MDHEN and CDR2 as SYDVKM. The CDR3 extends over 13 amino acids. The V end lost 6 bases, the J end lost 3 bases, and 11 bases lay between the germline ends. This clonotype came up many times.

The source is a woman aged 35 to 49 with Graves' ophthalmopathy. Sequencing input: blood. This chain connects TRBV28 to TRBJ1-1; D unclear. The CDR3 region is CASRRSTDTEAFF. CDR3 in DNA: TGTGCCAGCAGGCGGAGTACGGACACTGAAGCTTTCTTT.